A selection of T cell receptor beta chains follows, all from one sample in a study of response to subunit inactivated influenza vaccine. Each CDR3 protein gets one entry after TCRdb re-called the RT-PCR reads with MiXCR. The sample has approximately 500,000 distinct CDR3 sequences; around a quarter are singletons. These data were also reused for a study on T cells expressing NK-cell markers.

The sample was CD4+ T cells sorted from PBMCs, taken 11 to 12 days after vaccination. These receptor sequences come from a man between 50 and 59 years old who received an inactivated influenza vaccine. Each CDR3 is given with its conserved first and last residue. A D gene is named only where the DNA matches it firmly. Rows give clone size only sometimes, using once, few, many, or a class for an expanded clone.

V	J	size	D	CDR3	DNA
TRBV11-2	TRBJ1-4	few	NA	CASSPGDEKLFF	TGTGCCAGCAGCCCAGGAGATGAAAAACTGTTTTTT
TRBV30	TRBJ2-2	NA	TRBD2	CAWSEFLAANTGELFF	TGTGCCTGGAGCGAATTCCTAGCGGCGAACACCGGGGAGCTGTTTTTT
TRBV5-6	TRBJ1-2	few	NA	CASSFSPTADYGYTF	TGTGCCAGCAGCTTCTCTCCAACCGCGGACTATGGCTACACCTTC
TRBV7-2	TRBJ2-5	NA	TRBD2	CASSLTPLAGQETQYF	TGTGCCAGCAGCTTAACCCCACTAGCGGGGCAAGAGACCCAGTACTTC
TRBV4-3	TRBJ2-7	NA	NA	CASSQDMSYEQYF	TGCGCCAGCAGCCAAGATATGAGCTACGAGCAGTACTTC
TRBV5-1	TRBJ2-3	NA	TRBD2	CASSAASGRSDTQYF	TGCGCCAGCAGCGCCGCTAGCGGGAGGTCAGATACGCAGTATTTT
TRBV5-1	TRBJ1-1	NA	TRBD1	CASSFGTGLMNTEAFF	TGCGCCAGCAGCTTTGGGACAGGGCTCATGAACACTGAAGCTTTCTTT
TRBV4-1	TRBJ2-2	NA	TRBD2	CASSQGGAGGGTGELFF	TGCGCCAGCAGCCAGGGAGGGGCGGGAGGAGGTACCGGGGAGCTGTTTTTT
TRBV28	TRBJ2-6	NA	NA	CASSLSLIQGTGANVLTF	TGTGCCAGCAGTTTATCCTTGATACAGGGCACTGGGGCCAACGTCCTGACTTTC
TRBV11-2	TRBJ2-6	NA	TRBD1	CASSLGTGGYSGANVLTF	TGTGCCAGCAGCTTAGGGACAGGGGGCTACTCTGGGGCCAACGTCCTGACTTTC
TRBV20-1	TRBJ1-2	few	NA	CSAAAATGYGYTF	TGCAGTGCCGCGGCAGCGACGGGCTATGGCTACACCTTC
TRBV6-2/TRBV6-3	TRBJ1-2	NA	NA	CASSYPGGRTYYGYTF	TGTGCCAGCAGTTACCCCGGTGGCAGGACCTACTATGGCTACACCTTC
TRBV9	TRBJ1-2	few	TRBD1	CASSVVDRGPLGGYTF	TGTGCCAGCAGCGTAGTGGACAGGGGACCCTTGGGAGGCTACACCTTC
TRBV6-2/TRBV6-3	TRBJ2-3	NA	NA	CASSQERLRLFRGDTQYF	TGTGCCAGCAGTCAGGAAAGGCTCAGACTCTTTCGGGGAGATACGCAGTATTTT
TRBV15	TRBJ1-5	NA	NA	CATSRVREQPQHF	TGTGCCACCAGCAGAGTGAGGGAGCAGCCCCAGCATTTT
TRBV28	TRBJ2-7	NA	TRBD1	CASSLTDRGLLFTYEQYF	TGTGCCAGCAGTTTAACGGACAGGGGGCTTCTATTTACCTACGAGCAGTACTTC
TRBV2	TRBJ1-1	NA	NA	CASSEGVGYTEAFF	TGTGCCAGCAGTGAAGGGGTCGGGTACACTGAAGCTTTCTTT
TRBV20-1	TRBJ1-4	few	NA	CSARDLRLATNEKLFF	TGCAGTGCTAGAGATCTAAGGCTTGCAACTAATGAAAAACTGTTTTTT
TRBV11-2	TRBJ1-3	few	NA	CASSLVPSGNTIYF	TGTGCCAGCAGCTTAGTTCCCTCTGGAAACACCATATATTTT
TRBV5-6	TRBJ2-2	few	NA	CASSWTTPGELFF	TGTGCCAGCAGCTGGACGACTCCCGGGGAGCTGTTTTTT
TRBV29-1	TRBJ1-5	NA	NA	CSVEGGRGQPQHF	TGCAGCGTTGAAGGGGGCAGGGGTCAGCCCCAGCATTTT
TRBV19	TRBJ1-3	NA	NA	CASSIGGSNSGNTIYF	TGTGCCAGTAGTATAGGAGGCTCGAACTCTGGAAACACCATATATTTT
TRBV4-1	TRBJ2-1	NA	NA	CASSQVMLATYNEQFF	TGCGCCAGCAGCCAAGTGATGCTAGCGACGTACAATGAGCAGTTCTTC
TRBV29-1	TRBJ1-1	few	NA	CSVERGLNTEAFF	TGCAGCGTTGAGCGGGGGTTGAACACTGAAGCTTTCTTT
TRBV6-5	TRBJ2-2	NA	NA	CASSRGRGELFF	TGTGCCAGCAGTAGGGGCCGCGGGGAGCTGTTTTTT
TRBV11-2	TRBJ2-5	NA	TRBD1	CASSFGWGTVQETQYF	TGTGCCAGCAGCTTTGGTTGGGGGACAGTCCAAGAGACCCAGTACTTC
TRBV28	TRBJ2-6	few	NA	CASSFISGANVLTF	TGTGCCAGCAGTTTCATCTCTGGGGCCAACGTCCTGACTTTC
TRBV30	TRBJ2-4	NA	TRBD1	CAWMETGAKNIQYF	TGTGCCTGGATGGAAACAGGGGCAAAAAACATTCAGTACTTC
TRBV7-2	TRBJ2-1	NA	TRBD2	CASSLSRGGAYNEQFF	TGTGCCAGCAGCTTAAGTCGCGGGGGGGCCTACAATGAGCAGTTCTTC
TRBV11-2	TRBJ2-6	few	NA	CASSLGLLGASGANVLTF	TGTGCCAGCAGCTTAGGCCTCTTGGGGGCCTCTGGGGCCAACGTCCTGACTTTC
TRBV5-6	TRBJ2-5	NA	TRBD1	CASSFYDRGLGETQYF	TGTGCCAGCAGCTTCTATGACAGGGGCCTAGGAGAGACCCAGTACTTC
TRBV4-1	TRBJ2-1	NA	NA	CASSHTGTLGNEQFF	TGCGCCAGCAGCCACACCGGGACCTTGGGCAATGAGCAGTTCTTC
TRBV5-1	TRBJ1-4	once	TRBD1	CASSLGTGVNEKLFF	TGCGCCAGCAGCTTGGGGACAGGGGTTAATGAAAAACTGTTTTTT
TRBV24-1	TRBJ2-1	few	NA	CATRSSTEQFF	TGTGCCACCAGATCGTCTACTGAGCAGTTCTTC
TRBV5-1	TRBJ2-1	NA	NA	CASSLDTGYEQFF	TGCGCCAGCAGCTTGGATACCGGGTATGAGCAGTTCTTC
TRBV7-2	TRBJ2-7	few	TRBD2	CASSSTSGEYEQYF	TGTGCCAGCAGCTCGACTAGCGGGGAATACGAGCAGTACTTC
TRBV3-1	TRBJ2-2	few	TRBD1	CASSRFRDRVSGELFF	TGTGCCAGCAGCCGATTCCGGGACAGGGTGTCCGGGGAGCTGTTTTTT
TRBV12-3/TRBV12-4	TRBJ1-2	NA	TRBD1	CASSTRQGGGYTF	TGTGCCAGCAGTACGCGACAGGGTGGTGGCTACACCTTC
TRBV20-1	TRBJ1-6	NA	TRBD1	CSAKKQGHNSPLHF	TGCAGTGCTAAAAAACAGGGGCACAATTCACCCCTCCACTTT
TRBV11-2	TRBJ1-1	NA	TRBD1	CASRRGTGLNTEAFF	TGTGCCAGCCGGAGGGGGACAGGACTGAACACTGAAGCTTTCTTT